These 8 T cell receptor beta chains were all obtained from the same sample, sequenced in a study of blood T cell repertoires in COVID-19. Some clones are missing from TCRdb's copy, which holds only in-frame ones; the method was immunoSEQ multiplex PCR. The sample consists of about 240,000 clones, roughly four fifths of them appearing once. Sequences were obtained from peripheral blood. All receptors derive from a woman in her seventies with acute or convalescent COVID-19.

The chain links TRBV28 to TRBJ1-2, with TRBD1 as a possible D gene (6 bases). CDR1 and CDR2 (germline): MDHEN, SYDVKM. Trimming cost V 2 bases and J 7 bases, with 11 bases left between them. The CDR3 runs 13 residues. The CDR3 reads CASSLTGIGGYTF. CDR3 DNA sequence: TGTGCCAGCAGTTTAACAGGGATAGGTGGCTACACCTTC.

The CDR3 is CASSLDGDWDTEAFF. CDR3 nucleotide sequence: TGTGCCAGCAGCCTCGATGGTGACTGGGACACTGAAGCTTTCTTT. J is TRBJ1-1 and V is TRBV5-6; D not certain. This CDR3 is built from 15 residues. CDR1 is SGHDT, CDR2 YYEEEE, per germline. Trimming removed 4 bases from V and 3 bases from J, with 16 bases in between.

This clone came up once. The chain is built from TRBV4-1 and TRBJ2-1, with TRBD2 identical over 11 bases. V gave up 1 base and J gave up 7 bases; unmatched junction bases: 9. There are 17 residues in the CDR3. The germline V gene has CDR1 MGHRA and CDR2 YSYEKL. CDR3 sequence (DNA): TGCGCCAGCAGCCAAGTTGGTATAGCGGGGGGGCGGAATGAGCAGTTCTTC. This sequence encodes CASSQVGIAGGRNEQFF.

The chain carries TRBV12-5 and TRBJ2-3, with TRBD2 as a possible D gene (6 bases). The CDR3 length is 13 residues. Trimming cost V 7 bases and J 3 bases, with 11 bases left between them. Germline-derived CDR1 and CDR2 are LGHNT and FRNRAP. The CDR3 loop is CASARGGTDTQYF. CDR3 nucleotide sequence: TGTGCTAGTGCGCGGGGTGGGACAGATACGCAGTATTTT.

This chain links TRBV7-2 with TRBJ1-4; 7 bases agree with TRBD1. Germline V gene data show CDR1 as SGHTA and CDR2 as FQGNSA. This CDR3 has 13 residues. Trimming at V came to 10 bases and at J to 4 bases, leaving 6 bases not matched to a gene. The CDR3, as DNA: TGTGCCACCACGACAGGGATTAATGAAAAACTGTTTTTT. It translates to CATTTGINEKLFF.

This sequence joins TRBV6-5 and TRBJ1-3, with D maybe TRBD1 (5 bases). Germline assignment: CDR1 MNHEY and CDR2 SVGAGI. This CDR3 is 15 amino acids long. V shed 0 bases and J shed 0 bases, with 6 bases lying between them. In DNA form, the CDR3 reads TGTGCCAGCAGTTACTCACAGGTCTCTGGAAACACCATATATTTT. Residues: CASSYSQVSGNTIYF.

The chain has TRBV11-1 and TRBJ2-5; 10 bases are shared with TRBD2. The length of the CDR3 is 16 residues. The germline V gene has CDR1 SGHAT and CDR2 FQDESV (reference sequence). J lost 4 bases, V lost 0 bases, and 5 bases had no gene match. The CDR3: CASSLAVSGGRETQYF. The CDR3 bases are TGTGCCAGCAGCTTAGCAGTTAGCGGGGGGCGAGAGACCCAGTACTTC.

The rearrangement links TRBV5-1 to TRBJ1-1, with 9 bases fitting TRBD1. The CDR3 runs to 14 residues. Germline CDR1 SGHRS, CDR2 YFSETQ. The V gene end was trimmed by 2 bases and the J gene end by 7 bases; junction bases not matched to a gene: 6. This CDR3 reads CASSFGTGIYEAFF. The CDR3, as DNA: TGCGCCAGCAGCTTTGGGACAGGGATCTATGAAGCTTTCTTT.